One sample yielded the 13 T cell receptor beta chains listed below, sequenced in a study of T cell repertoires in cytomegalovirus infection. TCRdb re-derived calls from the reads in MiXCR, one entry per CDR3 protein. The table lists roughly 81,000 distinct CDR3 sequences, about 3.8% of them singletons. Sequenced sample: PBMCs. The receptor source for this set is a human donor in good health (CMV status not recorded). Some clones in this sample may be carry-over from other donors' samples.

This clonotype was seen only once. This may be a read error: a much more frequent sequence differs by one nucleotide. The chain employs TRBV28 and TRBJ1-2; a weak D match, TRBD1 (5 bases). Germline CDR1 is MDHEN and CDR2 is SYDVKM. V lost 7 bases and J lost 7, with 19 bases in between. This CDR3 comprises 14 residues. CDR3 amino acids: CASTSGQGSCGYTF. Written as DNA, the CDR3 is TGTGCCAGCACATCGGGTCAGGGTTCCTGTGGCTACACCTTC.

This clonotype came up many times. The CDR3 protein is CASNTRTGGVDYGYTF. CDR3 DNA: TGTGCCAGCAACACGCGGACAGGGGGCGTCGACTATGGCTACACCTTC. The chain links TRBV28 to TRBJ1-2, with 11 bases fitting TRBD1. There are 16 residues in the CDR3. Germline V gene data show CDR1 as MDHEN and CDR2 as SYDVKM. The ends lost 7 bases at V and 3 bases at J; junction bases unmatched: 10.

The table lists this clonotype with many counts. The chain employs TRBV28 and TRBJ2-7, with D maybe TRBD2 (5 bases). From germline, CDR1 is MDHEN and CDR2 SYDVKM. The CDR3 contains 13 residues. Trimming left V 3 bases short and J 6 bases short, with 12 bases between. This CDR3 is CASSFGLRGEQYF. The CDR3 bases are TGTGCCAGCAGTTTCGGACTCCGGGGCGAGCAGTACTTC.

This clonotype occurred many times. The rearrangement uses TRBV15 and TRBJ1-6; D is possibly TRBD1 (5 bases). This CDR3 region has 13 residues. V dropped 6 bases and J dropped 8 bases, with 11 bases sitting between them. Per the germline V gene, CDR1 is LNHNV and CDR2 is YYDKDF (reference sequence). In DNA, the CDR3 is TGTGCCACCAGGAGGGGATGGGATTCACCCCTCCACTTT. Protein product: CATRRGWDSPLHF.

This clonotype has a count of ten or more. The chain is built from TRBV6-2 or TRBV6-3 and TRBJ1-6; D is unclear. V was shortened by 0 bases and J by 7 bases, with 13 bases between the two germline ends. This CDR3 is 16 amino acids long. The germline V gene has CDR1 MNHEY and CDR2 SVGEGT. The CDR3 here is CASSYSTRGINSPLHF. In nucleotides, the CDR3 is TGTGCCAGCAGTTACTCGACCCGCGGCATCAATTCACCCCTCCACTTT.

The sample holds many counts of this clonotype. The chain joins TRBV4-1 to TRBJ2-5, with a possible D match to TRBD2 (6 bases). Germline V gene lookup returns CDR1 MGHRA and CDR2 YSYEKL. V was cut by 0 bases and J by 1 base, with 27 bases left in between. This CDR3 is built from 21 residues. CDR3 in DNA: TGCGCCAGCAGCCAAGAAGGAGGGCCAGGGCTGGGGCGTGGGATCCAAGAGACCCAGTACTTC. This translates into CASSQEGGPGLGRGIQETQYF.

This clonotype was counted at least ten times. This sequence joins TRBV6-5 and TRBJ1-6, with a possible D match to TRBD1 (6 bases). This CDR3 has 15 residues. Germline loops: CDR1 MNHEY, CDR2 SVGAGI. The V gene lost 0 bases and the J gene lost 10 bases, with 13 bases spanning the gap. CDR3 sequence reads: CASSYSGRGSSPLHF. The CDR3 nucleotides read TGTGCCAGCAGTTACTCGGGCAGGGGATCGTCACCCCTCCACTTT.

This clonotype was observed many times. The chain carries TRBV28 and TRBJ1-2, with D maybe TRBD1 (5 bases). Germline V gene lookup returns CDR1 MDHEN and CDR2 SYDVKM. V gave up 7 bases and J gave up 8 bases, with 14 bases separating them. The CDR3 sequence is 12 residues long. The CDR3 loop is CASTYRTHGYTF. CDR3 coding DNA: TGTGCCAGCACTTACAGGACGCACGGCTACACCTTC.

This clonotype was seen many times. The chain carries TRBV27 and TRBJ2-2; D unresolved. This CDR3 region has 12 residues. V was pared by 5 bases and J by 5 bases, with 6 bases between. Germline V lookup: CDR1 MNHEY, CDR2 SMNVEV (reference sequence). CDR3 DNA sequence: TGTGCCAGCAGTATGGGGACCGGGGAGCTGTTTTTT. Translated: CASSMGTGELFF.

This clonotype was seen many times. The V call is TRBV7-2, the J call TRBJ1-1; no definite D call. This CDR3 is 14 amino acids long. Germline values: CDR1 SGHTA, CDR2 FQGNSA. V lost 4 bases and J 5 bases, leaving 14 bases between the germline ends. DNA for the CDR3: TGTGCCAGCAGCTCATCCGCTCTTCGTACTGAAGCTTTCTTT. It is translated as CASSSSALRTEAFF.

This clonotype came up many times. This chain connects TRBV20-1 to TRBJ2-7; 11 bases are shared with TRBD2. Germline lookup yields CDR1 DFQATT and CDR2 SNEGSKA (reference sequence). The CDR3 has 16 residues. The V segment lost 0 bases and the J segment 2 bases; nucleotides outside the gene matches: 6. CDR3 loop: CSARDPGTSGAYEQYF. The CDR3 coding sequence is TGCAGTGCTAGAGATCCAGGGACTAGCGGAGCCTACGAGCAGTACTTC.

This clonotype occurred many times. V usage is TRBV6-5 and J usage is TRBJ1-1, with no clear D. The germline V gene has CDR1 MNHEY and CDR2 SVGAGI. The CDR3 consists of 13 residues. Trimming stripped 1 base from V and 2 bases from J, with 5 bases between. CDR3 DNA sequence: TGTGCCAGCAGTTACTTACGAAACACTGAAGCTTTCTTT. Translated: CASSYLRNTEAFF.

This clonotype was seen many times. The chain employs TRBV9 and TRBJ2-4; D gene uncertain. In germline, CDR1 is SGDLS, CDR2 YYNGEE. V lost 0 bases to trimming and J lost 9 bases, with 13 bases between them. The CDR3 loop spans 14 amino acids. CDR3 coding DNA: TGTGCCAGCAGCGTAGATCCGGGTCTTGGCATTCAGTACTTC. It is translated as CASSVDPGLGIQYF. The full variable domain, in which reference TRBV9 and TRBJ2-4 provide the parts outside the CDR3, is DSGVTQTPKHLITATGQRVTLRCSPRSGDLSVYWYQQSLDQGLQFLIQYYNGEERAKGNILERFSAQQFPDLHSELNLSSLELGDSALYFCASSVDPGLGIQYFGAGTRLSVL.